Sequencing of this T cell receptor (beta chain) was carried out in a study of T cells of healthy individuals. One entry per CDR3 protein, called by TCRdb with MiXCR from the 5' RACE reads. The sample carries fewer than 90,000 distinct CDR3 sequences, approximately 5.4% recorded once. This clonotype showed up many times. CDR3 length equals 18 residues. Trimming took 4 bases from V and 2 from J, leaving 22 bases between them. CDR1 and CDR2 (germline): MDHEN, SYDVKM. The chain is built from TRBV28 and TRBJ2-3, with D possibly being TRBD1 or TRBD2 (5 bases each). The TCR comes from a female donor in good health. CDR3 in DNA: TGTGCCAGCAGTTACGTTCCACTAGTTGATGGGGCCACAGATACGCAGTATTTT. It specifies CASSYVPLVDGATDTQYF.